Shown below are 30 T cell receptor beta chains from a single sample sequenced in a study of patients and donors after allogeneic stem cell transplantation. TCRdb redid the calling of the RT-PCR reads with MiXCR, one entry per CDR3 protein. Here the sample spans roughly 940,000 distinct CDR3 sequences, roughly 18% being singletons. The sequencing sample was made of blood, either unsorted or a sorted T cell fraction (not recorded which). These TCRs come from a human donor who was either an allogeneic HSCT recipient or a stem cell or donor lymphocyte infusion donor (not recorded which). It is not recorded whose cells these are; they may come from a transplant donor.

The chain uses TRBV10-2 and TRBJ2-1, with D perhaps matching TRBD2 (7 bases). The CDR3 spans 12 residues. From germline, CDR1 is WSHSY and CDR2 SAAADI. V was shortened by 7 bases and J by 6 bases, with 10 bases between the two germline ends. The CDR3 spells CASKGEGNEQFF. In DNA form, the CDR3 reads TGCGCCAGCAAGGGGGAGGGCAATGAGCAGTTCTTC.

The chain carries TRBV5-1 and TRBJ2-7; 8 nucleotides line up with TRBD1. The CDR3 is 17 residues long. Unmatched junction bases numbered 10, after V lost 0 bases and J lost 2 bases. Per germline, CDR1 SGHRS and CDR2 YFSETQ. CDR3 nucleotide sequence: TGCGCCAGCAGCTTGGTCAGGGGGCTTAATGCACCCTACGAGCAGTACTTC. Protein product: CASSLVRGLNAPYEQYF.

At least ten counts were recorded for this clonotype. CDR3 coding DNA: TGTGCCAGCAGTTTAGAGGACTCCTATGGCTACACCTTC. It codes for CASSLEDSYGYTF. The V gene is TRBV12-3 or TRBV12-4, the J gene TRBJ1-2; no definite D call. The V end lost 1 base, the J end lost 4 bases, and 7 bases lay between the germline ends. The CDR3 sequence is 13 residues long.

The chain uses TRBV3-1 and TRBJ1-3; D possibly corresponds to TRBD1 (6 bases). Trimming stripped 4 bases from V and 0 bases from J, with 13 bases between. The CDR3 is 16 amino acids. Germline V gene lookup returns CDR1 LGHDT and CDR2 YNNKEL (reference sequence). CDR3 loop: CASSPDRGLSGNTIYF. The CDR3 bases are TGTGCCAGCAGCCCGGACAGAGGCCTCTCTGGAAACACCATATATTTT.

This clonotype was observed many times. V gene TRBV5-1 combines with J gene TRBJ2-7; perhaps D is TRBD1 or TRBD2 (6 bases each). Deletions cut 2 bases from V and 1 base from J, with 16 bases between. The CDR3 extends over 16 amino acids. Per germline, CDR1 SGHRS and CDR2 YFSETQ. The chain's CDR3 is CASSFDRKGTSYEQYF. CDR3 nucleotide sequence: TGCGCCAGCAGCTTCGACAGGAAGGGGACTTCCTACGAGCAGTACTTC.

This clonotype was seen a handful of times. The chain is built from TRBV30 and TRBJ2-1; 12 nucleotides agree with TRBD2. Unmatched junction bases numbered 5, after V lost 4 bases and J lost 4 bases. The CDR3 length is 15 residues. Germline V gene sequence: CDR1 GTSNPN, CDR2 SVGIG (reference sequence). The CDR3 region has the DNA TGTGCCTGGACACGACTAGCGGGAGTGTACAATGAGCAGTTCTTC. This codes for CAWTRLAGVYNEQFF.

The rearrangement joins TRBV20-1 to TRBJ2-5; 11 bases line up with TRBD2. J lost 1 base, V lost 0 bases, and 4 bases had no gene match. The V gene's germline CDR1 is DFQATT and CDR2 SNEGSKA (reference sequence). CDR3 length equals 16 residues. The CDR3, as DNA: TGCAGTGCTAGAGACCTAGCGGGAGGACCCCAAGAGACCCAGTACTTC. Its protein product is CSARDLAGGPQETQYF.

This chain joins TRBV27 and TRBJ2-1, with D perhaps matching TRBD2 (6 bases). The CDR3 totals 17 residues. The germline V gene has CDR1 MNHEY and CDR2 SMNVEV (reference sequence). V was trimmed by 5 bases and J by 2 bases, leaving 19 bases between them. The DNA for the CDR3 is TGTGCCAGCAGTACCCTCCAGGGACTTGGCACCTACAATGAGCAGTTCTTC. Translated, it gives CASSTLQGLGTYNEQFF.

The table lists this clonotype with a few counts. In DNA form, the CDR3 reads TGCGCCAGCAAAGGGGGGACAGGGGGCCCCTACGAGCAGTACTTC. Encoded protein: CASKGGTGGPYEQYF. The genes are TRBV5-1 and TRBJ2-7, with 12 bases identical to TRBD1. Per germline, CDR1 SGHRS and CDR2 YFSETQ. This CDR3 is 15 amino acids long. V lost 6 bases and J lost 2; bases outside the gene matches: 6.

The chain employs TRBV12-3 or TRBV12-4 and TRBJ1-2; 11 nucleotides line up with TRBD1. V lost 5 bases and J lost 8; bases outside the gene matches: 7. CDR3 length equals 14 residues. The CDR3 loop is CASSRGQGARGYTF. CDR3 nucleotide sequence: TGTGCCAGCAGTAGAGGACAGGGGGCTAGAGGCTACACCTTC.

The chain is built from TRBV29-1 and TRBJ2-1; D gene ambiguous. The CDR3 totals 10 residues. V dropped 7 bases and J dropped 6 bases, with 7 bases sitting between them. Germline V gives CDR1 SQVTM, CDR2 ANQGSEA. The CDR3 nucleotides are TGCAGCGGTGAGTCCAATGAGCAGTTCTTC. This gives the protein CSGESNEQFF.

V and J are TRBV25-1 and TRBJ2-2; 7 positions match TRBD1. Germline V CDR1 and CDR2: MGHDK, SYGVNS. V gave up 3 bases and J gave up 2 bases; unmatched junction bases: 6. This CDR3 region has 16 residues. The CDR3 DNA is TGTGCCAGCAGTGACCTCGACAGGGACAACACCGGGGAGCTGTTTTTT. Its protein is CASSDLDRDNTGELFF.

V usage is TRBV6-1 and J usage is TRBJ2-5, with TRBD2 as a possible D gene (5 bases). Per germline, CDR1 MNHNS and CDR2 SASEGT. V gave up 6 bases and J gave up 5 bases, with 19 bases separating them. There are 15 residues in the CDR3. The CDR3 DNA sequence: TGTGCCAGCAGCAGGACCCCTGAGACGGGGGAGACCCAGTACTTC. Translating gives CASSRTPETGETQYF.

The chain links TRBV2 to TRBJ1-5, with D perhaps TRBD1 (6 bases). CDR3 length: 14 amino acids. Germline V CDR1 and CDR2: SNHLY, FYNNEI. Trimming left V 6 bases short and J 8 bases short, with 17 bases between. The CDR3 bases are TGTGCCAGCAGAGCTACCGGGACACGGGAGCCCCAGCATTTT. Protein: CASRATGTREPQHF.

This clonotype was seen only a few times. The chain is built from TRBV7-9 and TRBJ1-1, with D possibly being TRBD1 (5 bases). Germline V lookup: CDR1 SEHNR, CDR2 FQNEAQ (reference sequence). This CDR3 is built from 15 residues. Trimming shortened V by 5 bases and J by 1 base, and 14 bases separated the two germline ends. The CDR3: CASSLQVVTNTEAFF. Here the CDR3 DNA reads TGTGCCAGCAGCCTACAGGTAGTTACGAACACTGAAGCTTTCTTT.

The chain uses TRBV7-2 and TRBJ2-5, with 7 bases aligning to TRBD2. V was pared by 5 bases and J by 11 bases, with 11 bases of the junction left unmatched. This CDR3 comprises 13 residues. Germline CDR1 and CDR2: SGHTA and FQGNSA. The chain's CDR3 is CASSQDGGGSQYF. CDR3 DNA sequence: TGTGCCAGCAGCCAAGATGGGGGGGGATCACAGTACTTC.

This clonotype appeared many times. The chain is built from TRBV11-1 and TRBJ2-2; D ambiguous. The V and J ends lost 0 bases and 4 bases respectively, with 18 bases between them. Germline CDR1 is SGHAT and CDR2 is FQDESV (reference sequence). CDR3 length: 18 residues. The CDR3 loop reads CASSLANARPAGTGELFF. The CDR3 DNA reads TGTGCCAGCAGCTTAGCAAATGCCCGGCCCGCAGGCACCGGGGAGCTGTTTTTT. Variable domain in full (rest from reference TRBV11-1 and TRBJ2-2): EAEVAQSPRYKITEKSQAVAFWCDPISGHATLYWYRQILGQGPELLVQFQDESVVDDSQLPKDRFSAERLKGVDSTLKIQPAELGDSAMYLCASSLANARPAGTGELFFGEGSRLTVL.

In this sample, this clonotype turned up many times. Its ends do not fully match the called genes, so a read error is possible. The V gene is TRBV27, the J gene TRBJ2-1; D is unresolved. The germline gives CDR1 MNHEY, CDR2 SMNVEV (reference sequence). This CDR3 spans 12 amino acids. The CDR3 region has the DNA TGTGCCAGCGGTTTAGTCTACAATGAGCAGTTCTTC. Its protein is CASGLVYNEQFF.

This clonotype was recorded a few times. V is TRBV20-1 and J is TRBJ1-4, with D unresolved. Germline loops: CDR1 DFQATT, CDR2 SNEGSKA (reference sequence). The V end lost 3 bases, the J end lost 8 bases, and 13 bases lay between the germline ends. The CDR3 spans 13 residues. The CDR3 DNA follows: TGCAGTGCTAGCCGGGGAGCCGGCGAAAAACTGTTTTTT. As protein: CSASRGAGEKLFF.

This clonotype was counted only a few times. The rearrangement links TRBV6-1 to TRBJ1-2; 9 bases match TRBD1. Germline V lookup: CDR1 MNHNS, CDR2 SASEGT. The CDR3 consists of 14 residues. V trimming: 5 bases; J trimming: 4 bases; junction bases outside the gene matches: 5. Written as DNA, the CDR3 is TGTGCCAGCAGTCACAGGGGGCAGAGCTATGGCTACACCTTC. Amino acids: CASSHRGQSYGYTF.

The chain has TRBV7-9 and TRBJ2-7, with TRBD1 matching 8 bases. CDR1 and CDR2 from the germline V gene are SEHNR and FQNEAQ (reference sequence). Unmatched junction bases numbered 6, after V lost 2 bases and J lost 3 bases. The CDR3 spans 15 residues. CDR3 sequence: CASSLMQGALYEQYF. The CDR3 nucleotides read TGTGCCAGCAGCTTAATGCAGGGGGCTCTCTACGAGCAGTACTTC.

The V call is TRBV4-1, the J call TRBJ2-7, with TRBD1 matching over 9 bases. The CDR3 runs to 15 residues. Germline trimming cut 3 bases from V and 2 bases from J; bases unmatched to any gene: 5. The germline CDR1 and CDR2 sequences are MGHRA and YSYEKL. DNA for the CDR3: TGCGCCAGCAGCCAGGGACAGGGATCAACCTACGAGCAGTACTTC. Its translation is CASSQGQGSTYEQYF.

The rearrangement links TRBV30 to TRBJ2-1; no clear D. V shed 2 bases and J shed 12 bases, with 14 bases lying between them. Germline V gene data show CDR1 as GTSNPN and CDR2 as SVGIG (reference sequence). The CDR3 is 12 residues long. Written as DNA, the CDR3 is TGTGCCTGGAGTAATGGGTCGCCAAGGCAGTTCTTC. Residues: CAWSNGSPRQFF.

This chain connects TRBV2 to TRBJ2-2, with D unresolved. Germline V gives CDR1 SNHLY, CDR2 FYNNEI. V was cut by 2 bases and J by 1 base, with 5 bases left in between. CDR3 size: 14 residues. CDR3 sequence (DNA): TGTGCCAGCAGTGAAATCAGGAACACCGGGGAGCTGTTTTTT. Amino acid sequence: CASSEIRNTGELFF.

This chain links TRBV29-1 with TRBJ1-2, with TRBD1 matching over 7 bases. The length of the CDR3 is 12 residues. Per germline, CDR1 SQVTM and CDR2 ANQGSEA. The V and J ends lost 6 bases and 4 bases, in that order; junction bases with no gene match: 5. CDR3 sequence: CSVSDRVYGYTF. The CDR3 bases are TGCAGCGTCAGTGACAGGGTCTATGGCTACACCTTC.

The chain has TRBV3-1 and TRBJ1-1; tentative D call: TRBD1 (6 bases). V dropped 1 base and J dropped 5 bases, with 11 bases sitting between them. CDR3 length equals 14 residues. The germline gives CDR1 LGHDT, CDR2 YNNKEL (reference sequence). This chain's CDR3 is CASSQGGGRTEAFF. Written as DNA, the CDR3 is TGTGCCAGCAGCCAAGGAGGGGGGAGGACTGAAGCTTTCTTT.

The rearrangement uses TRBV21-1 and TRBJ2-2. TRBV21-1 is a pseudogene segment. The CDR3 covers 13 residues. CDR3 nucleotide sequence: TGTGCCAGCAGCATACCGAACACCGGGGAGCTGTTTTTT. Translation: CASSIPNTGELFF.

Ten or more counts support this clonotype. This rearrangement joins TRBV12-3 or TRBV12-4 to TRBJ1-5, with D tentatively TRBD1 (6 bases). This CDR3 is built from 15 residues. V was pared by 5 bases and J by 7 bases, with 18 bases between. Written as DNA, the CDR3 is TGTGCCAGCAGTACTACTACAGGGCTGGGACAGCCCCAGCATTTT. It codes for CASSTTTGLGQPQHF.

A few counts support this clonotype. The V call is TRBV11-2, the J call TRBJ2-1, with D unresolved. Germline assignment: CDR1 SGHAT and CDR2 FQNNGV. V was cut by 1 base and J by 10 bases, with 8 bases left in between. This CDR3 spans 12 amino acids. Here the CDR3 reads CASSLVPPEQFF. The DNA for the CDR3 is TGTGCCAGCAGCTTAGTGCCTCCCGAGCAGTTCTTC.

The chain employs TRBV20-1 and TRBJ2-5; tentatively, D is TRBD2 (5 bases). V lost 2 bases, J lost 1 base, and 8 bases lay in between. This CDR3 contains 13 residues. Per the germline V gene, CDR1 is DFQATT and CDR2 is SNEGSKA (reference sequence). In DNA form, the CDR3 reads TGCAGTGCTAGATTGGACTTCCAAGAGACCCAGTACTTC. Translation: CSARLDFQETQYF.